This T cell receptor beta chain appears in the sequencing data of a study of T-cell reconstitution after alpha-beta-depleted transplantation in children. Germline CDR1 and CDR2: SGHTA and FQGNSA. CDR3 length: 15 residues. The J segment lost 2 bases and the V segment lost 4 bases, leaving 5 bases of the junction unmatched. During its preparation, the TCRbeta library received unique molecular identifiers. TCRdb analysed the PCR reads with MiXCR anew, one entry per CDR3 protein. The table shows 200,000 to 300,000 distinct CDR3 sequences, with about 12% occurring only once. The sequencing used PBMCs from the stem cell graft donor, collected from the stem cell graft. This clonotype originated in a human donor who donated a stem cell graft to a child with acute lymphoblastic leukemia. The chain uses TRBV7-2 and TRBJ2-5, with 9 positions matching TRBD2. CDR3 bases: TGTGCCAGCAGCTCTGTAGCGGGAGAGCAAGAGACCCAGTACTTC. As protein: CASSSVAGEQETQYF.